The 14 T cell receptor beta chains presented below share a single source sample, sequenced in a study of blood T cell repertoires in COVID-19 (dated by TCRdb to the early 2020s). The library was produced with the immunoSEQ multiplex PCR assay. TCRdb limited this immuneACCESS table to in-frame rearrangements with V and J called. A share of clones is missing; checked studies link under half to unresolved V genes, and the rest is unexplained. In this sample the table shows about 110,000 clones, 75% to 90% of which occur a single time. The ten largest clonotypes hold about 6.6% of the sample. The specimen sequenced was peripheral blood. The receptors here all came from a woman between 50 and 59 years old with acute or convalescent COVID-19.

This clone was counted many times. The V and J genes are TRBV19 and TRBJ2-7; D is possibly TRBD1 (6 bases). Per germline, CDR1 LNHDA and CDR2 SQIVND (reference sequence). The CDR3 extends over 13 amino acids. Trimming pared 8 bases from V and 2 bases from J, leaving 13 bases between. This CDR3 reads CASSYRAAYEQYF. In DNA, the CDR3 is TGTGCCAGTTCCTACAGGGCAGCCTACGAGCAGTACTTC.

The chain has TRBV27 and TRBJ1-4; D ambiguous. CDR3 length: 13 residues. The V and J ends lost 3 bases and 8 bases respectively, with 10 bases between them. Germline CDR1 is MNHEY and CDR2 is SMNVEV (reference sequence). The CDR3: CASSFGDGEKLFF. For the CDR3, the DNA is TGTGCCAGCAGTTTCGGGGATGGGGAAAAACTGTTTTTT.

The chain employs TRBV5-1 and TRBJ2-7; TRBD2 might be the D (5 bases). Trimming shortened V by 4 bases and J by 1 base, and 12 bases separated the two germline ends. The germline gives CDR1 SGHRS, CDR2 YFSETQ. The CDR3 sequence is 14 residues long. The CDR3 sequence: CASSREGGSYEQYF. CDR3 bases: TGCGCCAGCAGCAGGGAAGGCGGGTCCTACGAGCAGTACTTC. The full variable domain, in which reference TRBV5-1 and TRBJ2-7 provide the parts outside the CDR3, is KAGVTQTPRYLIKTRGQQVTLSCSPISGHRSVSWYQQTPGQGLQFLFEYFSETQRNKGNFPGRFSGRQFSNSRSEMNVSTLELGDSALYLCASSREGGSYEQYFGPGTRLTVT.

This chain joins TRBV30 and TRBJ1-1, with D possibly being TRBD1 (6 bases). V was trimmed by 3 bases and J by 1 base, leaving 9 bases between them. Germline V gene data show CDR1 as GTSNPN and CDR2 as SVGIG (reference sequence). The CDR3 spans 13 residues. Written as DNA, the CDR3 is TGTGCCTGGAGCAGGGGACCGAACACTGAAGCTTTCTTT. Translation gives CAWSRGPNTEAFF.

The DNA for the CDR3 is TGTGCCAGCGGATGGGGCCTCTCAGGCTCTGGAAACACCATATATTTT. It specifies CASGWGLSGSGNTIYF. The V gene is TRBV14, the J gene TRBJ1-3; D is possibly TRBD1 (5 bases). Germline V lookup: CDR1 SGHDN, CDR2 FVKESK. This CDR3 spans 16 amino acids. Trimming stripped 8 bases from V and 0 bases from J, with 17 bases between.

The gene calls are TRBV7-6 and TRBJ2-7, with D maybe TRBD1 (5 bases). CDR3 length: 14 residues. V lost 4 bases and J lost 3, with 13 bases in between. Germline CDR1 reads SGHVS; CDR2 reads FNYEAQ. The CDR3 bases are TGTGCCAGCAGCTACAACTGGCAGGGCTACGAGCAGTACTTC. Translation gives CASSYNWQGYEQYF.

This clone came up once. The J gene is TRBJ2-7, the V gene TRBV15; D perhaps matches TRBD1 (5 bases). The CDR3 is 17 amino acids. In germline, CDR1 is LNHNV, CDR2 YYDKDF (reference sequence). V was shortened by 1 base and J by 1 base, with 17 bases between the two germline ends. The CDR3 here is CATSRGPRTIGSYEQYF. The CDR3 nucleotides read TGTGCCACCAGCAGAGGGCCCCGGACAATAGGATCCTACGAGCAGTACTTC.

In this sample, this clone turned up once. The chain joins TRBV9 to TRBJ2-7; TRBD2 might be the D (5 bases). Trimming removed 0 bases at V and 7 bases at J, with 17 bases between. Germline V gene data show CDR1 as SGDLS and CDR2 as YYNGEE. This CDR3 is built from 15 residues. CDR3 coding DNA: TGTGCCAGCAGCGTAGAATTGACCATAACGGGGGAGCAGTACTTC. Translating it yields CASSVELTITGEQYF.

J is TRBJ1-1 and V is TRBV19; 8 nucleotides match TRBD1. With V trimmed by 8 bases and J by 5 bases, 13 bases remained unmatched. This CDR3 spans 15 amino acids. Germline values: CDR1 LNHDA, CDR2 SQIVND (reference sequence). CDR3 region: CASGNTGGVKTEAFF. For the CDR3, the DNA is TGTGCCAGTGGGAATACAGGGGGGGTAAAAACTGAAGCTTTCTTT.

The chain has TRBV19 and TRBJ1-3, with D possibly being TRBD1 (5 bases). Trimming took off 2 bases at V and 4 bases at J, with 18 bases between the two ends. CDR1 is LNHDA, CDR2 SQIVND, per germline (reference sequence). The CDR3 loop spans 17 amino acids. CDR3 protein: CASSIRAQAAMGNTIYF. Written as DNA, the CDR3 is TGTGCCAGTAGTATAAGGGCACAGGCTGCGATGGGAAACACCATATATTTT. The whole variable domain, remainder taken from reference TRBV19 and TRBJ1-3, is DGGITQSPKYLFRKEGQNVTLSCEQNLNHDAMYWYRQDPGQGLRLIYYSQIVNDFQKGDIAEGYSVSREKKESFPLTVTSAQKNPTAFYLCASSIRAQAAMGNTIYFGEGSWLTVV.

This chain joins TRBV5-1 and TRBJ2-3, with D tentatively TRBD1 (5 bases). The CDR3 runs 13 residues. The germline V gene encodes CDR1 SGHRS and CDR2 YFSETQ. Between the trimmed V and J ends, which lost 3 bases and 4 bases, there was a span of 9 bases. CDR3 sequence reads: CASSSSRADTQYF. CDR3 coding DNA: TGCGCCAGCAGCTCCAGCAGGGCAGATACGCAGTATTTT.

The rearrangement joins TRBV6-5 to TRBJ1-4; TRBD1 is a possible D gene (6 bases). Germline values: CDR1 MNHEY, CDR2 SVGAGI. V dropped 4 bases and J dropped 6 bases, with 12 bases sitting between them. The CDR3 is made up of 14 amino acids. In nucleotides, the CDR3 is TGTGCCAGCAGTTTAGGGGGAAGGGATGAAAAACTGTTTTTT. Amino acid sequence: CASSLGGRDEKLFF.

J is TRBJ1-2 and V is TRBV6-1, with TRBD1 identical over 8 bases. After removal of 1 base from V and 7 bases from J, the junction contained 5 bases not matched to a gene. There are 14 residues in the CDR3. Germline V gives CDR1 MNHNS, CDR2 SASEGT. The CDR3 here is CASSEVWGTGGYTF. In nucleotides, the CDR3 is TGTGCCAGCAGTGAAGTATGGGGGACAGGTGGCTACACCTTC.

This chain links TRBV7-8 with TRBJ1-5, with 8 nucleotides matching TRBD1. The CDR3 spans 19 residues. CDR1 is SGHVS and CDR2 is FQNEAQ in the germline V gene. V lost 5 bases to trimming and J lost 6 bases; unmatched junction nucleotides: 21. The CDR3 spells CASSNTRGAGGVGVQPQHF. In DNA, the CDR3 is TGTGCCAGCAGCAACACTAGGGGGGCAGGGGGCGTCGGGGTTCAGCCCCAGCATTTT.